What follows are 12 T cell receptor beta chains derived from one specimen sequenced in a study of blood T cell repertoires in COVID-19. Produced via immunoSEQ multiplex PCR; TCRdb's table is partial and in-frame only. The profile shows roughly 200,000 clones, around 88% of them singletons. The sequencing sample was made of PBMCs or T cells enriched from blood (not recorded which). These receptors all stem from a woman aged 25 to 45 who had been exposed to COVID-19.

Notes on this clone: In the same sample, other DNA sequences code for this CDR3. This rearrangement joins TRBV3-1 (or the pseudogene TRBV3-2) to TRBJ1-2; 9 bases map to TRBD1. Germline V gene sequence: CDR1 LGHDT, CDR2 YNNKEL (reference sequence). This CDR3 is built from 13 residues. V lost 3 bases, J lost 7 bases, and 3 bases stayed unmatched. For the CDR3, the DNA is TGTGCCAGCAGCCACGGACAGGGGTCTGGCTACACCTTC. This sequence encodes CASSHGQGSGYTF.

The chain is built from TRBV27 and TRBJ2-7, with 9 positions matching TRBD1. The CDR3 has 17 residues. J gave up 2 bases and V 0 bases, and 8 bases lay outside the gene matches. Germline lookup yields CDR1 MNHEY and CDR2 SMNVEV (reference sequence). CDR3 region: CASSLSPGTGRTYEQYF. The CDR3 nucleotides read TGTGCCAGCAGTTTATCCCCCGGGACAGGGCGTACCTACGAGCAGTACTTC.

The chain joins TRBV30 to TRBJ1-5; D is ambiguous. Germline CDR1 is GTSNPN and CDR2 is SVGIG (reference sequence). V was cut by 0 bases and J by 5 bases, with 11 bases left in between. The CDR3 loop spans 14 amino acids. The CDR3, as DNA: TGTGCCTGGAGTGTACGATGGGGAGATCAGCCCCAGCATTTT. As protein: CAWSVRWGDQPQHF.

The chain recombines TRBV27 with TRBJ2-1; possible D gene TRBD1, 6 bases. Germline CDR1 MNHEY, CDR2 SMNVEV (reference sequence). The CDR3 extends over 12 amino acids. Trimming removed 6 bases from V and 7 bases from J, with 10 bases in between. DNA for the CDR3: TGTGCCAGCAGCCACAGGGTAAATGAGCAGTTCTTC. This gives the protein CASSHRVNEQFF.

This chain links TRBV6-5 with TRBJ1-2; 7 bases map to TRBD1. The J segment lost 4 bases and the V segment lost 4 bases, leaving 9 bases of the junction unmatched. Germline CDR1 and CDR2: MNHEY and SVGAGI. The CDR3 loop spans 15 amino acids. The CDR3 reads CASSSPTGRFYGYTF. The CDR3 DNA is TGTGCCAGCAGTTCCCCGACAGGGCGGTTCTATGGCTACACCTTC.

The rearrangement joins TRBV19 to TRBJ2-3; a weak D match, TRBD2 (5 bases). CDR3 length: 14 residues. Germline assignment: CDR1 LNHDA and CDR2 SQIVND (reference sequence). Trimming left V 7 bases short and J 4 bases short, with 15 bases between. The DNA for the CDR3 is TGTGCCAGTACAAGCGGTGATGGGGCAGATACGCAGTATTTT. This translates into CASTSGDGADTQYF.

This clone was found once. The CDR3 sequence is CASSPERGQFSNYGYTF. CDR3 in DNA: TGTGCCAGCTCACCAGAGAGGGGACAGTTCTCTAACTATGGCTACACCTTC. The genes are TRBV18 and TRBJ1-2, with 7 nucleotides matching TRBD1. The germline CDR1 and CDR2 sequences are KGHSH and LQKENI. CDR3 size: 17 residues. V shed 2 bases, J shed 0 bases, and the junction held 9 bases outside the gene matches. Variable domain in full (rest from reference TRBV18 and TRBJ1-2): NAGVMQNPRHLVRRRGQEARLRCSPMKGHSHVYWYRQLPEEGLKFMVYLQKENIIDESGMPKERFSAEFPKEGPSILRIQQVVRGDSAAYFCASSPERGQFSNYGYTFGSGTRLTVV.

The V gene is TRBV5-6, the J gene TRBJ1-1; D is ambiguous. Between the trimmed V and J ends, which lost 7 bases and 7 bases, there was a span of 11 bases. The V gene's germline CDR1 is SGHDT and CDR2 YYEEEE. The CDR3 runs 11 residues. This CDR3 is CASLRGLEAFF. The CDR3 nucleotides are TGTGCCAGCCTCCGAGGGCTTGAAGCTTTCTTT.

The chain uses TRBV18 and TRBJ1-4; D not resolved. CDR1 and CDR2 (germline): KGHSH, LQKENI. The CDR3 is made up of 15 amino acids. The V and J ends lost 0 bases and 3 bases respectively, with 8 bases between them. The CDR3 DNA follows: TGTGCCAGCTCACCACCATCGAGGGCTAATGAAAAACTGTTTTTT. As protein: CASSPPSRANEKLFF.

The DNA for the CDR3 is TGTGCCAGCTCACCATTTCAGGGGGCTGGGTCCTACAATGAGCAGTTCTTC. Its protein is CASSPFQGAGSYNEQFF. The chain has TRBV18 and TRBJ2-1, with TRBD1 matching over 8 bases. CDR1 is KGHSH and CDR2 is LQKENI in the germline V gene. J gave up 1 base and V 2 bases, and 7 bases lay outside the gene matches. CDR3 length equals 17 residues.

The chain uses TRBV7-9 and TRBJ1-3; D possibly corresponds to TRBD1 (5 bases). Trimming pared 1 base from V and 4 bases from J, leaving 20 bases between. The CDR3 covers 18 residues. Germline CDR1 reads SEHNR; CDR2 reads FQNEAQ (reference sequence). The CDR3 coding sequence is TGTGCCAGCAGCTTAGTAGTTAATTGTAGGGGATCGGGAAACACCATATATTTT. This sequence encodes CASSLVVNCRGSGNTIYF.

The rearrangement links TRBV3-1 (or the pseudogene TRBV3-2) to TRBJ1-2; no clear D. Germline V gene data show CDR1 as LGHDT and CDR2 as YNNKEL (reference sequence). The length of the CDR3 is 14 residues. V was pared by 6 bases and J by 2 bases, with 13 bases between. The CDR3 here is CASRRTTGNYGYTF. The CDR3 region has the DNA TGTGCCAGCAGGCGGACTACCGGGAACTATGGCTACACCTTC.